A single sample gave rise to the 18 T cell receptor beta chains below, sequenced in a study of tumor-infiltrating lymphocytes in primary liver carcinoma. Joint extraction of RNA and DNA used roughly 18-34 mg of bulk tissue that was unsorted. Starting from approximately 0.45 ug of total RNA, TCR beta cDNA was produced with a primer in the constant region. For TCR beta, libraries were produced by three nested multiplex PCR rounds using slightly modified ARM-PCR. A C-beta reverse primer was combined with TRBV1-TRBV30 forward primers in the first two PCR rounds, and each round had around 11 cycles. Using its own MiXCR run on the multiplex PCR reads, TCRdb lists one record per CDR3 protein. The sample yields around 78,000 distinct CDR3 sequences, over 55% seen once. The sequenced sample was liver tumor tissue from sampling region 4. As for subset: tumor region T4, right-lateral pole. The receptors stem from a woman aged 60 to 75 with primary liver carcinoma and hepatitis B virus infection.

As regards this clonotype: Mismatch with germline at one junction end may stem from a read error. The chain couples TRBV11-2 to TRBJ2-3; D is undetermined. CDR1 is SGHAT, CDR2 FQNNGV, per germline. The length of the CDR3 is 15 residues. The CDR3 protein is CVSSLVSRITDTQYF. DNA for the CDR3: TGTGTCAGCAGCTTAGTAAGCCGCATCACAGATACGCAATATTTT. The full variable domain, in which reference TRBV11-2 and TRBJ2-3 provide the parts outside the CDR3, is EAGVAQSPRYKIIEKRQSVAFWCNPISGHATLYWYQQILGQGPKLLIQFQNNGVVDDSQLPKDRFSAERLKGVDSTLKIQPAKLEDSAVYLCVSSLVSRITDTQYFGPGTRLTVL.

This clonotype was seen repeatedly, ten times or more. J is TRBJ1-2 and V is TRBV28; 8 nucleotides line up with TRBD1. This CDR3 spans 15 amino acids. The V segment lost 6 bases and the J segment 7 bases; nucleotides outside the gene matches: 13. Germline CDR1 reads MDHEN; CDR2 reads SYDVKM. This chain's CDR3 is CASSRGGQGNLGYTF. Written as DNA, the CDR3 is TGTGCCAGCAGCCGGGGCGGACAGGGAAATCTTGGCTACACCTTC.

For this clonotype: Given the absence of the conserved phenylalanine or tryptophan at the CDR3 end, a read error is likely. The CDR3 protein is CSVTGRGSYYEQFI. For the CDR3, the DNA is TGCAGCGTTACCGGGAGAGGCTCCTACTATGAGCAGTTCATC. The chain carries TRBV29-1 and TRBJ2-1; D perhaps matches TRBD2 (6 bases). The CDR3 loop spans 14 amino acids. The germline CDR1 and CDR2 sequences are SQVTM and ANQGSEA.

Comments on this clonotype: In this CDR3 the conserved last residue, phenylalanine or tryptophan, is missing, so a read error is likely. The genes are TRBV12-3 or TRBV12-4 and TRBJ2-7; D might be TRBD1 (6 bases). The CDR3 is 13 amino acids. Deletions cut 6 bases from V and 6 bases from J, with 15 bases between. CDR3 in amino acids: CASSFYGDTEQYL. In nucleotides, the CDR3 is TGTGCCAGCAGCTTTTATGGGGACACCGAGCAGTACTTA.

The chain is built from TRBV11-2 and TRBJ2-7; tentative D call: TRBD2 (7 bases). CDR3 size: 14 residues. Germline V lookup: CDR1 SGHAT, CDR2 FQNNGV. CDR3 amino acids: CTGSPPSGASGQYF. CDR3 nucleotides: TGTACCGGCAGCCCCCCTTCAGGGGCTAGCGGGCAGTACTTC.

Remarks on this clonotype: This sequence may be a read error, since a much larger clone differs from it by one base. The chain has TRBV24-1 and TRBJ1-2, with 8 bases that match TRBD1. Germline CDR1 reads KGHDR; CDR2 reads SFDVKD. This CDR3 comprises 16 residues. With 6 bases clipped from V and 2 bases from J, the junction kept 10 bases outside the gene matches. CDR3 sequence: CATSTTPGQENYGYTF. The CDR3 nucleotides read TGTGCCACCAGTACCACTCCGGGACAGGAGAACTATGGCTACACCTTC.

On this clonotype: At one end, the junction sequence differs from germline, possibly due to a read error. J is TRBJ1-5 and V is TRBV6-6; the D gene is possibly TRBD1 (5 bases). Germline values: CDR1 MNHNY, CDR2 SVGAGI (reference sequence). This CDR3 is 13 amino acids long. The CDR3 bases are TGTACCAGCACCAGAGGGGAGGGGCAGCCCCAGCATTTT. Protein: CTSTRGEGQPQHF.

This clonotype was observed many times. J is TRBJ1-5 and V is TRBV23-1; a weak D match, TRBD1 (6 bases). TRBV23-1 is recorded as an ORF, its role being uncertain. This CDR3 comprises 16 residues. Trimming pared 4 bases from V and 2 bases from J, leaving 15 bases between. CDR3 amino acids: CASSPHYREGNQPQHF. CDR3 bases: TGCGCCAGCAGTCCACACTACAGGGAGGGCAATCAGCCCCAGCATTTT.

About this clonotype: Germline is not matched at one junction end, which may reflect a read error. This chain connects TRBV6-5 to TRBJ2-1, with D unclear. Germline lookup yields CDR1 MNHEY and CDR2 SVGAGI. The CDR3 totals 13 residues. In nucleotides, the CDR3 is TGTGCCAGCAGTGGTCAGAGTTGGAATGAACAGTTATTC. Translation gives CASSGQSWNEQLF.

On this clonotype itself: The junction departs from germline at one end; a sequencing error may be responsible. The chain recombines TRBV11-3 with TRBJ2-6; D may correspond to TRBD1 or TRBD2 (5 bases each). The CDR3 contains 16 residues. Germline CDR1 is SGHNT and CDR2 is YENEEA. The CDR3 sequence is CASSSEGAGGANVLSF. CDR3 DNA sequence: TGTGCCAGCAGCTCTGAAGGGGCGGGTGGGGCTAATGTCCTGAGTTTC. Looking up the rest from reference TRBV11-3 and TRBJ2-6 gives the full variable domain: EAGVVQSPRYKIIEKKQPVAFWCNPISGHNTLYWYLQNLGQGPELLIRYENEEAVDDSQLPKDRFSAERLKGVDSTLKIQPAELGDSAVYLCASSSEGAGGANVLSFGAGSRLTVL.

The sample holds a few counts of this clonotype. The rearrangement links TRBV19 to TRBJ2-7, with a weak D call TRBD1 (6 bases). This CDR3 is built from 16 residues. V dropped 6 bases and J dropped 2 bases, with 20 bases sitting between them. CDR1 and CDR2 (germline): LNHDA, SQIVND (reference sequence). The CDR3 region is CASSSWGQQYPYEQYF. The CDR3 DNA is TGTGCCAGTAGCAGTTGGGGGCAGCAATATCCCTACGAGCAGTACTTC.

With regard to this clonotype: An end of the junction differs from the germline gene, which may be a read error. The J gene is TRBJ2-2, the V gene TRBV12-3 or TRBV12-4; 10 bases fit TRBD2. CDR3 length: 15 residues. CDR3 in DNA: TGTGCCAGCAGCTCTGGACTAGCGGTCACCGGGGAGATGTTTTTT. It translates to CASSSGLAVTGEMFF.

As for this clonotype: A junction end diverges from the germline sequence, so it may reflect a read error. The CDR3 reads CASRREFNTEASF. The CDR3 DNA reads TGTGCCAGCAGACGGGAGTTCAACACTGAAGCTTCCTTT. The chain couples TRBV5-5 to TRBJ1-1; D is unresolved. This CDR3 region has 13 residues. The germline V gene encodes CDR1 SGHKS and CDR2 YYEKEE (reference sequence).

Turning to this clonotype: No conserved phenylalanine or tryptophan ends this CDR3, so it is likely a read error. The CDR3 DNA follows: TGTGCCCCCCGGAGGGAACAAGGAGGGGAGCAGTACTAC. It specifies CAPRREQGGEQYY. V is TRBV10-3 and J is TRBJ2-7; tentatively, D is TRBD2 (6 bases). CDR3 length equals 13 residues. The ends were cut back, 11 bases at V and 7 bases at J, with 21 bases in the middle. In germline, CDR1 is ENHRY, CDR2 SYGVKD.

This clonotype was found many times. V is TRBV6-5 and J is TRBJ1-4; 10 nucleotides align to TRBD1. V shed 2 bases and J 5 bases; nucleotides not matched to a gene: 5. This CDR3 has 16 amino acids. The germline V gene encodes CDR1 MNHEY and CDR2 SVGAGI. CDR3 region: CASSYEGTGVNEKLFF. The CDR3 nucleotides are TGTGCCAGCAGTTACGAGGGGACAGGGGTCAATGAAAAACTGTTTTTT.

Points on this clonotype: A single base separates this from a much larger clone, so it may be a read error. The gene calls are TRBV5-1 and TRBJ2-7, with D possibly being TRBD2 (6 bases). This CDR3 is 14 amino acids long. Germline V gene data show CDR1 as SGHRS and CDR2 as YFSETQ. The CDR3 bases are TGCGCCAGCAGCTTGGTTCGCGGGAAATACGAGCCGTACTTC. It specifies CASSLVRGKYEPYF.

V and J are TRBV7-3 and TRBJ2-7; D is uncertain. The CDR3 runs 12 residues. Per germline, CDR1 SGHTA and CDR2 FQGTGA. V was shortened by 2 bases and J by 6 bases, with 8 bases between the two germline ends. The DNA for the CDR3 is TGTGCCAGCAGCTTAGGGAATTCCGAGCAGTACTTC. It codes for CASSLGNSEQYF.

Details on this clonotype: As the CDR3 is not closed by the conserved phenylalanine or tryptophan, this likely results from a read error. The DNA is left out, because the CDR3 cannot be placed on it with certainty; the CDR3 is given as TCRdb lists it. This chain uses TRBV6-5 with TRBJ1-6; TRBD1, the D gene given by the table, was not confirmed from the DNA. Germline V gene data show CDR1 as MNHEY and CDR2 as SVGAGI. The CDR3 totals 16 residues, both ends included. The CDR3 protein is CASSYSPTGGLSPLRS.